The clone carrying this TCR beta chain showed up just once. The data originate from a study of blood T cell repertoires in COVID-19. Overall study context: Italy, Spain and the United States were the sources of the convalescent and acute COVID-19 samples. Nucleic acid was either cDNA or gDNA, and it came from T cells, B-cell-depleted T cells, or PBMCs.

Original handling: Amplifying reference gene primers gave estimates of nucleated cell counts. The repertoire was sequenced with immunoSEQ multiplex PCR; TCRdb's copy has only in-frame clones and lacks some. For V, J and clone size, that table is used; D and trimming come from the DNA. The top ten hold 0.87% of the sample, which has a few hundred thousand clones, 70% to 85% seen once. Germline lookup yields CDR1 GTSNPN and CDR2 SVGIG (reference sequence). Trimming stripped 5 bases from V and 2 bases from J, with 12 bases between. This CDR3 spans 13 amino acids. Patients at the Seattle site were enrolled during active infection and followed longitudinally.

The source is a human donor with COVID-19, enrolled during active disease. The donor label of this sample is uncertain. The rearrangement joins TRBV30 to TRBJ1-1, with D tentatively TRBD1 (6 bases). The specimen sequenced was peripheral blood. CDR3 bases: TGTGCCTGGGGGAGGGGGGGCAACACTGAAGCTTTCTTT. It encodes CAWGRGGNTEAFF.